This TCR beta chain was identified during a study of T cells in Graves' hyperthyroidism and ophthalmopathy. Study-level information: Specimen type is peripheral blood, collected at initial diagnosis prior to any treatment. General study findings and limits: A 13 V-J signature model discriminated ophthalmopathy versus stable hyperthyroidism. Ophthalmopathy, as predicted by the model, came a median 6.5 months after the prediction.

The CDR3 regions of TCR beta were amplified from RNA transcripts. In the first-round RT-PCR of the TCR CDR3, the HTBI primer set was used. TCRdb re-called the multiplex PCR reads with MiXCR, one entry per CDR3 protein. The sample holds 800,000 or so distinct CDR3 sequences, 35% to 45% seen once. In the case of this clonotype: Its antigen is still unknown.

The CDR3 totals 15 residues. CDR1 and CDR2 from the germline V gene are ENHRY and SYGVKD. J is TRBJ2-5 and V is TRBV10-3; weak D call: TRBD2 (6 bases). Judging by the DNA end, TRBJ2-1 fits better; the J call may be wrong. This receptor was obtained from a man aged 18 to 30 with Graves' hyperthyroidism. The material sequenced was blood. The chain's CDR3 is CAISEWRERDNEQFF. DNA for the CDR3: TGTGCCATCAGTGAGTGGAGGGAGAGGGACAATGAGCAGTTCTTC.